This T cell receptor (beta chain) is drawn from a study of T cells in women clearing cervical HPV infection. The overall study: Women with histologically confirmed HPV16-related CIN3 or worse, 2 with invasive cancer, served as cases. Control women cleared a single incident HPV16 infection within 12 months.

In the case of this clone: The observed sequence ends 3 residues before the CDR3 terminus, with the missing tail filled in from the germline J gene.

Germline V gene lookup returns CDR1 PRHDT and CDR2 FYEKMQ (reference sequence). The length of the CDR3 is 17 residues. Average input was about 1.2 ug genomic DNA for immunoSEQ TCR beta CDR3 amplification. The method was immunoSEQ multiplex PCR; TCRdb's version includes in-frame clones alone and lacks a portion of them. Found here are roughly 34,000 clones; the top ten clones hold roughly 7%. The chain couples TRBV13 to TRBJ1-4, with D possibly TRBD1 on 5 matching bases. Sequencing was carried out using blood buffy coat. This receptor was identified in a woman aged 18 to 75 with a cervical HPV16 infection that either progressed to CIN3+ or cleared (not recorded which). The CDR3: CASRLWPGASGANVLFF. The covered CDR3 bases are TGTGCCAGCAGACTATGGCCTGGAGCTTCTGGGGCCAACGTA.